Listed below are T cell receptor beta chains from one sample, sequenced in a study of T cells in pancreatic ductal adenocarcinoma. Sequenced by immunoSEQ multiplex PCR; TCRdb stores in-frame clones only, minus some. The table lists over 90,000 clones, roughly 96% of them singletons. Input material: PBMCs. These receptors were collected from a human donor with pancreatic ductal adenocarcinoma. Both conserved end residues are part of each CDR3. Fields, in order: CDR3 protein, CDR3 DNA, D gene, V gene, J gene, clone size. D genes are given only for firm matches. Clone size appears in some rows only: once, few, many, or a class for an expanded clone.

CDR3aa: CASSLYQGLGTQYF
CDR3nt: TGTGCCAGCAGTTTATACCAGGGCCTAGGGACCCAGTACTTC
d_gene: NA
v_gene: TRBV28
j_gene: TRBJ2-5
abundance: NA

CDR3aa: CATRDLSTHEQYF
CDR3nt: TGTGCCACTCGGGACTTGAGTACCCACGAGCAGTACTTC
d_gene: NA
v_gene: TRBV10-3
j_gene: TRBJ2-7
abundance: NA

CDR3aa: CASSDRGTQPQHF
CDR3nt: TGTGCCAGCAGCGACAGGGGAACTCAGCCCCAGCATTTT
d_gene: TRBD1
v_gene: TRBV18
j_gene: TRBJ1-5
abundance: NA

CDR3aa: CATSRDWREQYF
CDR3nt: TGTGCCACCAGCAGAGATTGGAGGGAGCAGTACTTC
d_gene: NA
v_gene: TRBV15
j_gene: TRBJ2-7
abundance: NA

CDR3aa: CASSFLGESTGELFF
CDR3nt: TGTGCCAGCAGTTTTCTTGGTGAGAGCACCGGGGAGCTGTTTTTT
d_gene: NA
v_gene: TRBV28
j_gene: TRBJ2-2
abundance: few

CDR3aa: CASRPSGAYEQYF
CDR3nt: TGTGCCAGCAGACCTAGCGGGGCTTACGAGCAGTACTTC
d_gene: TRBD2
v_gene: TRBV28
j_gene: TRBJ2-7
abundance: few

CDR3aa: CASSLTGVNEQFF
CDR3nt: TGTGCCAGCAGCTTGACAGGGGTTAATGAGCAGTTCTTC
d_gene: TRBD1
v_gene: TRBV11-2
j_gene: TRBJ2-1
abundance: NA

CDR3aa: CASSLLRQAPDEQYF
CDR3nt: TGTGCCAGCAGTCTGCTACGACAGGCCCCGGACGAGCAGTACTTC
d_gene: NA
v_gene: TRBV6-5
j_gene: TRBJ2-7
abundance: NA

CDR3aa: CSVDLFGGGINEQFF
CDR3nt: TGCAGCGTTGATCTGTTCGGGGGGGGGATTAATGAGCAGTTCTTC
d_gene: TRBD2
v_gene: TRBV29-1
j_gene: TRBJ2-1
abundance: NA

CDR3aa: CASSGLRDRGIYEQYF
CDR3nt: TGTGCCAGCAGTGGTTTACGGGACAGGGGTATCTACGAGCAGTACTTC
d_gene: TRBD1
v_gene: TRBV2
j_gene: TRBJ2-7
abundance: NA

CDR3aa: CAWSVRQSGRSPRNEQFF
CDR3nt: TGTGCCTGGAGTGTACGACAGAGCGGGCGGTCCCCAAGGAATGAGCAGTTCTTC
d_gene: NA
v_gene: TRBV30
j_gene: TRBJ2-1
abundance: few

CDR3aa: CASSLAFGLEVNEQFF
CDR3nt: TGTGCCAGCAGCTTAGCTTTTGGACTAGAGGTAAATGAGCAGTTCTTC
d_gene: TRBD2
v_gene: TRBV7-2
j_gene: TRBJ2-1
abundance: NA

CDR3aa: CASSLVSLTSGIREQYF
CDR3nt: TGTGCCAGCAGTTTAGTGTCCCTAACTAGCGGGATTCGCGAGCAGTACTTC
d_gene: TRBD2
v_gene: TRBV27
j_gene: TRBJ2-7
abundance: NA

CDR3aa: CASSQGTRGINTGELFF
CDR3nt: TGCGCCAGCAGCCAAGGGACAAGGGGGATTAACACCGGGGAGCTGTTTTTT
d_gene: NA
v_gene: TRBV4-1
j_gene: TRBJ2-2
abundance: NA

CDR3aa: CASSRGSGNTIYF
CDR3nt: TGTGCCAGCAGTAGGGGGTCTGGAAACACCATATATTTT
d_gene: NA
v_gene: TRBV6-5
j_gene: TRBJ1-3
abundance: NA

CDR3aa: CASSAQQDTEAFF
CDR3nt: TGTGCCAGCAGCGCCCAACAGGACACTGAAGCTTTCTTT
d_gene: NA
v_gene: TRBV14
j_gene: TRBJ1-1
abundance: NA

CDR3aa: CASSSGRGDTQYF
CDR3nt: TGTGCCAGCAGTAGCGGGAGAGGAGATACGCAGTATTTT
d_gene: TRBD2
v_gene: TRBV6-5
j_gene: TRBJ2-3
abundance: NA

CDR3aa: CASRNFRVDEQYF
CDR3nt: TGTGCCAGCAGGAATTTCAGGGTCGACGAGCAGTACTTC
d_gene: NA
v_gene: TRBV2
j_gene: TRBJ2-7
abundance: NA

CDR3aa: CASSLLGGGPQETQYF
CDR3nt: TGTGCCAGCAGCTTACTGGGCGGAGGGCCTCAAGAGACCCAGTACTTC
d_gene: NA
v_gene: TRBV7-3
j_gene: TRBJ2-5
abundance: NA

CDR3aa: CASSLSGLADLSTDTQYF
CDR3nt: TGTGCCAGCAGCTTATCTGGACTAGCGGACCTTAGCACAGATACGCAGTATTTT
d_gene: TRBD2
v_gene: TRBV7-3
j_gene: TRBJ2-3
abundance: NA

CDR3aa: CASTQRTSGRFWDTGELFF
CDR3nt: TGTGCCAGCACCCAACGGACTAGCGGGAGGTTTTGGGACACCGGGGAGCTGTTTTTT
d_gene: TRBD2
v_gene: TRBV5-5
j_gene: TRBJ2-2
abundance: NA

CDR3aa: CASSSGTSGRTVNEQYF
CDR3nt: TGTGCCAGCAGTTCCGGGACTAGCGGGAGGACCGTCAACGAGCAGTACTTC
d_gene: TRBD2
v_gene: TRBV27
j_gene: TRBJ2-7
abundance: NA

CDR3aa: CASSYSASGANVLTF
CDR3nt: TGTGCCAGCAGTTACTCAGCCTCTGGGGCCAACGTCCTGACTTTC
d_gene: NA
v_gene: TRBV6-5
j_gene: TRBJ2-6
abundance: NA

CDR3aa: CASSRGTAQYYEQYF
CDR3nt: TGTGCCAGCAGCCGCGGGACAGCCCAATACTACGAGCAGTACTTC
d_gene: NA
v_gene: TRBV11-3
j_gene: TRBJ2-7
abundance: NA

CDR3aa: CASSLSDSLPPNTDTQYF
CDR3nt: TGTGCCAGCAGTTTATCAGACAGCCTCCCCCCAAACACAGATACGCAGTATTTT
d_gene: NA
v_gene: TRBV27
j_gene: TRBJ2-3
abundance: NA

CDR3aa: CASNKLASGQETQYF
CDR3nt: TGTGCCAGCAATAAGCTAGCTAGCGGTCAAGAGACCCAGTACTTC
d_gene: TRBD2
v_gene: TRBV28
j_gene: TRBJ2-5
abundance: NA

CDR3aa: CASSYGGQGGYEQYF
CDR3nt: TGTGCCAGCAGTTACGGGGGACAGGGAGGTTACGAGCAGTACTTC
d_gene: TRBD1
v_gene: TRBV6-6
j_gene: TRBJ2-7
abundance: NA

CDR3aa: CASSFEGSYEQYF
CDR3nt: TGCGCCAGCAGCTTCGAGGGTTCCTACGAGCAGTACTTC
d_gene: NA
v_gene: TRBV5-1
j_gene: TRBJ2-7
abundance: NA

CDR3aa: CASSRDRGLGQPQHF
CDR3nt: TGTGCCAGCAGTCGGGACAGGGGGCTTGGTCAGCCCCAGCATTTT
d_gene: TRBD1
v_gene: TRBV5-5
j_gene: TRBJ1-5
abundance: NA

CDR3aa: CASSSGQGNTIYF
CDR3nt: TGCGCCAGCAGCTCGGGACAGGGAAACACCATATATTTT
d_gene: TRBD1
v_gene: TRBV5-1
j_gene: TRBJ1-3
abundance: NA

CDR3aa: CASSVVGRGANVLTF
CDR3nt: TGTGCCAGCAGCGTAGTCGGGAGAGGGGCCAACGTCCTGACTTTC
d_gene: NA
v_gene: TRBV9
j_gene: TRBJ2-6
abundance: NA

CDR3aa: CASSQGDNEKLFF
CDR3nt: TGTGCCAGCTCACAGGGGGATAATGAAAAACTGTTTTTT
d_gene: NA
v_gene: TRBV18
j_gene: TRBJ1-4
abundance: NA

CDR3aa: CASQRLAGGRELNEQFF
CDR3nt: TGTGCCAGCCAGAGGCTAGCGGGAGGAAGGGAGCTCAATGAGCAGTTCTTC
d_gene: TRBD2
v_gene: TRBV2
j_gene: TRBJ2-1
abundance: NA

CDR3aa: CAASRGGGGYTF
CDR3nt: TGTGCCGCCAGTCGAGGGGGGGGAGGCTACACCTTC
d_gene: NA
v_gene: TRBV30
j_gene: TRBJ1-2
abundance: NA

CDR3aa: CAWSPGQITNQPQHF
CDR3nt: TGTGCCTGGAGCCCGGGACAGATTACTAATCAGCCCCAGCATTTT
d_gene: TRBD1
v_gene: TRBV30
j_gene: TRBJ1-5
abundance: NA

CDR3aa: CASSQEEQAGSYEQYF
CDR3nt: TGTGCCAGCAGCCAAGAAGAGCAAGCGGGATCCTACGAGCAGTACTTC
d_gene: TRBD2
v_gene: TRBV4-2
j_gene: TRBJ2-7
abundance: NA

CDR3aa: CASSLAPSGLSGEQFF
CDR3nt: TGCGCCAGCAGCTTGGCGCCTAGCGGGCTTAGTGGGGAGCAGTTCTTC
d_gene: TRBD2
v_gene: TRBV5-1
j_gene: TRBJ2-1
abundance: NA

CDR3aa: CASSQSTSRNYEQYF
CDR3nt: TGTGCCAGCAGCCAATCGACTAGCAGGAACTACGAGCAGTACTTC
d_gene: TRBD2
v_gene: TRBV4-2
j_gene: TRBJ2-7
abundance: NA

CDR3aa: CASSLVPGVGQPQHF
CDR3nt: TGTGCCAGCAGTTTAGTCCCGGGGGTGGGTCAGCCCCAGCATTTT
d_gene: NA
v_gene: TRBV27
j_gene: TRBJ1-5
abundance: NA

CDR3aa: CASGPSGRDTGELFF
CDR3nt: TGTGCTAGTGGTCCTAGCGGGAGGGACACCGGGGAGCTGTTTTTT
d_gene: TRBD2
v_gene: TRBV12-5
j_gene: TRBJ2-2
abundance: NA

CDR3aa: CASSAYLNTEAFF
CDR3nt: TGTGCCAGCAGCGCATACTTGAACACTGAAGCTTTCTTT
d_gene: NA
v_gene: TRBV11-2
j_gene: TRBJ1-1
abundance: NA

CDR3aa: CASSLGAGTGELFF
CDR3nt: TGTGCCAGCAGCTTGGGGGCGGGCACCGGGGAGCTGTTTTTT
d_gene: NA
v_gene: TRBV5-8
j_gene: TRBJ2-2
abundance: NA

CDR3aa: CAITEGGQAYEQYF
CDR3nt: TGTGCCATCACCGAGGGGGGACAGGCCTACGAGCAGTACTTC
d_gene: TRBD1
v_gene: TRBV10-3
j_gene: TRBJ2-7
abundance: NA

CDR3aa: CAWARGSGTDTQYF
CDR3nt: TGTGCCTGGGCCCGCGGGAGCGGCACAGATACGCAGTATTTT
d_gene: TRBD2
v_gene: TRBV30
j_gene: TRBJ2-3
abundance: NA

CDR3aa: CASRETGGSEKLFF
CDR3nt: TGTGCCAGCAGGGAAACAGGGGGCTCTGAAAAACTGTTTTTT
d_gene: TRBD1
v_gene: TRBV2
j_gene: TRBJ1-4
abundance: once

CDR3aa: CASSLGRGSADTQYF
CDR3nt: TGTGCCAGCAGCTTAGGTCGGGGTTCGGCAGATACGCAGTATTTT
d_gene: NA
v_gene: TRBV11-2
j_gene: TRBJ2-3
abundance: NA

CDR3aa: CAIRRDDSYEQYF
CDR3nt: TGTGCCATCCGGAGAGACGACTCCTACGAGCAGTACTTC
d_gene: NA
v_gene: TRBV10-3
j_gene: TRBJ2-7
abundance: NA

CDR3aa: CASSLDGLAASTDTQYF
CDR3nt: TGTGCCAGCAGCTTAGATGGACTAGCGGCTAGCACAGATACGCAGTATTTT
d_gene: TRBD2
v_gene: TRBV11-2
j_gene: TRBJ2-3
abundance: NA

CDR3aa: CATRAGGPKDTQYF
CDR3nt: TGTGCCACCCGCGCGGGAGGGCCGAAAGATACGCAGTATTTT
d_gene: TRBD2
v_gene: TRBV15
j_gene: TRBJ2-3
abundance: NA

CDR3aa: CASSLAVNYGYTF
CDR3nt: TGTGCCAGCAGCTTGGCCGTGAACTATGGCTACACCTTC
d_gene: NA
v_gene: TRBV5-4
j_gene: TRBJ1-2
abundance: NA

CDR3aa: CASGPSEAAGELFF
CDR3nt: TGTGCCAGCGGCCCTAGCGAAGCAGCCGGGGAGCTGTTTTTT
d_gene: NA
v_gene: TRBV6-5
j_gene: TRBJ2-2
abundance: few

CDR3aa: CAWTSGKGTDTQYF
CDR3nt: TGTGCCTGGACTAGCGGGAAAGGCACAGATACGCAGTATTTT
d_gene: TRBD2
v_gene: TRBV30
j_gene: TRBJ2-3
abundance: NA

CDR3aa: CASGQLYNEQFF
CDR3nt: TGCGCCAGCGGACAACTCTACAATGAGCAGTTCTTC
d_gene: NA
v_gene: TRBV5-1
j_gene: TRBJ2-1
abundance: NA

CDR3aa: CASSVGGLAGAYEQYF
CDR3nt: TGTGCCAGCAGCGTAGGAGGGCTAGCGGGGGCCTACGAGCAGTACTTC
d_gene: TRBD2
v_gene: TRBV9
j_gene: TRBJ2-7
abundance: NA

CDR3aa: CASRQGLAYEQYF
CDR3nt: TGTGCCAGCAGGCAGGGGTTGGCCTACGAGCAGTACTTC
d_gene: NA
v_gene: TRBV6-1
j_gene: TRBJ2-7
abundance: NA

CDR3aa: CASSSPGEPGNTIYF
CDR3nt: TGTGCCAGCAGCAGCCCCGGGGAACCCGGAAACACCATATATTTT
d_gene: NA
v_gene: TRBV28
j_gene: TRBJ1-3
abundance: NA

CDR3aa: CASSYEGATQYF
CDR3nt: TGTGCCAGCAGTTATGAGGGCGCGACGCAGTATTTT
d_gene: NA
v_gene: TRBV6-5
j_gene: TRBJ2-3
abundance: once

CDR3aa: CASSLQSLAAGTYNEQFF
CDR3nt: TGTGCCAGCAGCCTCCAATCTCTAGCTGCGGGAACCTACAATGAGCAGTTCTTC
d_gene: NA
v_gene: TRBV7-3
j_gene: TRBJ2-1
abundance: NA

CDR3aa: CASSGQGQRETQYF
CDR3nt: TGTGCCAGCAGTGGACAGGGCCAAAGGGAGACCCAGTACTTC
d_gene: TRBD1
v_gene: TRBV9
j_gene: TRBJ2-5
abundance: NA